Listed here are 19 T cell receptor beta chains from one sample, sequenced in a study of cytomegalovirus exposure and HLA in healthy donors. PCR was performed using 60 Vbeta and 13 Jbeta primers. The table came from immunoSEQ multiplex PCR; TCRdb's copy has only in-frame clones and leaves some out. The profile shows about 160,000 clones, 82% of them singletons. The material sequenced was PBMCs. Receptors were obtained from a man aged 50-59 years in good health and CMV-seropositive.

The chain uses TRBV28 and TRBJ2-2; 7 nucleotides align to TRBD1. V shed 4 bases, J shed 5 bases, and the junction held 4 bases outside the gene matches. The CDR3 has 14 residues. The germline V gene encodes CDR1 MDHEN and CDR2 SYDVKM. CDR3 loop: CASSSGQFTGELFF. The CDR3 DNA follows: TGTGCCAGCAGTTCGGGACAGTTTACCGGGGAGCTGTTTTTT.

The rearrangement links TRBV6-5 to TRBJ1-5; 7 nucleotides line up with TRBD1. The CDR3 consists of 14 residues. The V gene end was trimmed by 4 bases and the J gene end by 3 bases; junction bases not matched to a gene: 3. Per germline, CDR1 MNHEY and CDR2 SVGAGI. CDR3: CASSSGQHNQPQHF. In DNA form, the CDR3 reads TGTGCCAGCAGTTCGGGACAGCACAATCAGCCCCAGCATTTT.

The chain couples TRBV16 to TRBJ2-7; D perhaps matches TRBD1 (5 bases). CDR1 and CDR2 from the germline V gene are KGHSY and FQNENV. Trimming removed 0 bases from V and 4 bases from J, with 19 bases in between. The CDR3 length is 17 residues. CDR3 nucleotides: TGTGCCAGCAGCCAATCCGGACAACTCCGGGCTAGATACGAGCAGTACTTC. It yields the protein CASSQSGQLRARYEQYF.

The J gene is TRBJ1-6, the V gene TRBV5-1; D might be TRBD1 (5 bases). Germline loops: CDR1 SGHRS, CDR2 YFSETQ. CDR3 length: 14 amino acids. Between the trimmed V and J ends, which lost 4 bases and 9 bases, there was a span of 14 bases. The CDR3 region has the DNA TGCGCCAGCAGCGCGGGGGGATTTGGTTCACCCCTCCACTTT. This gives the protein CASSAGGFGSPLHF.

V and J are TRBV27 and TRBJ2-2; 11 bases line up with TRBD1. Germline V gene data show CDR1 as MNHEY and CDR2 as SMNVEV (reference sequence). CDR3 length equals 16 residues. V shed 5 bases, J shed 4 bases, and the junction held 6 bases outside the gene matches. CDR3 amino acids: CASSPGQGAVTGELFF. CDR3 bases: TGTGCCAGCAGTCCTGGACAGGGGGCGGTCACCGGGGAGCTGTTTTTT.

This clone was detected once. V gene TRBV29-1 combines with J gene TRBJ2-1; 8 bases line up with TRBD2. Losses at the gene ends were 1 base for V and 5 bases for J; bases not matched to a gene: 7. Germline V gives CDR1 SQVTM, CDR2 ANQGSEA. This CDR3 region has 15 residues. CDR3 protein: CSVEVIERGHNEQFF. The CDR3 coding sequence is TGCAGCGTTGAAGTCATCGAGCGGGGGCACAATGAGCAGTTCTTC.

For this clone: The CDR3 carries no conserved terminal phenylalanine or tryptophan, so it likely arises from a read error. No DNA is shown, since the ends of the CDR3 on it are uncertain; the CDR3 is the one TCRdb lists. The chain carries TRBV5-8 and TRBJ2-7; no check of the table's D call, TRBD1, against the DNA was made. The CDR3 is made up of 11 amino acids, end residues included. The germline gives CDR1 SGHTS, CDR2 YDEGEE. The chain's CDR3 is CASSLWDHRVY.

This chain uses TRBV19 with TRBJ2-3, with D hard to call. V was trimmed by 5 bases and J by 0 bases, leaving 6 bases between them. Germline CDR1 is LNHDA and CDR2 is SQIVND (reference sequence). The CDR3 spans 13 residues. In DNA, the CDR3 is TGTGCCAGTAGTCTGGCCAGCACAGATACGCAGTATTTT. This gives the protein CASSLASTDTQYF.

CDR3 loop: CASSLVGSQPYEQYF. For the CDR3, the DNA is TGTGCCAGCAGCTTAGTCGGTAGCCAGCCCTACGAGCAGTACTTC. The chain employs TRBV7-9 and TRBJ2-5; D is uncertain. The J call is in doubt because the DNA end fits TRBJ2-7 better. Germline CDR1 SEHNR, CDR2 FQNEAQ (reference sequence). The CDR3 is made up of 15 amino acids.

The chain uses TRBV10-3 and TRBJ2-7, with 14 bases identical to TRBD2. Germline V gene lookup returns CDR1 ENHRY and CDR2 SYGVKD. V trimming: 4 bases; J trimming: 6 bases; junction bases outside the gene matches: 20. This CDR3 is built from 20 residues. The DNA for the CDR3 is TGTGCCATCAGTGGCCCTTGGGCGACTAGCGGGGGGGCCTCCAAACTCGAGCAGTACTTC. Residues: CAISGPWATSGGASKLEQYF.

This chain connects TRBV19 to TRBJ1-2; the D is unclear. The V gene's germline CDR1 is LNHDA and CDR2 SQIVND (reference sequence). Between the trimmed V and J ends, which lost 6 bases and 4 bases, there was a span of 9 bases. The CDR3 runs to 12 residues. CDR3 nucleotides: TGTGCCAGTAGAGACTTCACCTATGGCTACACCTTC. This translates into CASRDFTYGYTF.

This clone was seen only once. Written as DNA, the CDR3 is TGTGCCAGCAGAGAACAGGGGCAACGTGGTGGCTACACCTTC. As protein: CASREQGQRGGYTF. V is TRBV6-5 and J is TRBJ1-2; TRBD1 matches 7 bases. Unmatched junction bases numbered 11, after V lost 6 bases and J lost 7 bases. Germline V gene data show CDR1 as MNHEY and CDR2 as SVGAGI. This CDR3 is built from 14 residues.

The chain is built from TRBV30 and TRBJ2-3; the D gene is possibly TRBD1 (6 bases). Germline-derived CDR1 and CDR2 are GTSNPN and SVGIG (reference sequence). V was pared by 5 bases and J by 8 bases, with 23 bases between. The CDR3 extends over 15 amino acids. The CDR3 DNA follows: TGTGCCTGGGAGAAAAAACAGGGTGACGGAGGTACGCAGTATTTT. It translates to CAWEKKQGDGGTQYF.

The chain links TRBV7-9 to TRBJ1-5; no clear D. Germline values: CDR1 SEHNR, CDR2 FQNEAQ (reference sequence). CDR3 size: 15 residues. V was pared by 4 bases and J by 4 bases, with 14 bases between. This chain's CDR3 is CASSSPGERNQPQHF. In nucleotides, the CDR3 is TGTGCCAGCAGCTCCCCGGGAGAGAGGAATCAGCCCCAGCATTTT.

The chain combines TRBV19 with TRBJ2-5; tentatively, D is TRBD1 (5 bases). The CDR3 has 12 residues. Trimming pared 3 bases from V and 5 bases from J, leaving 7 bases between. Germline V gene lookup returns CDR1 LNHDA and CDR2 SQIVND (reference sequence). DNA for the CDR3: TGTGCCAGTAGTATGGGGCGGGAGACCCAGTACTTC. It yields the protein CASSMGRETQYF.

This clone is a singleton in its sample. The chain combines TRBV2 with TRBJ2-7; weak D call: TRBD2 (5 bases). CDR1 and CDR2 (germline): SNHLY, FYNNEI. V gave up 7 bases and J gave up 0 bases, with 13 bases separating them. The CDR3 has 14 amino acids. CDR3: CASKDGGFSYEQYF. In DNA, the CDR3 is TGTGCCAGCAAAGATGGCGGGTTCTCCTACGAGCAGTACTTC.

Comment on this clone: One end of the junction varies from germline; a read error may be responsible. The CDR3 DNA reads TGTTCCAGCAGCCCTCTGTTGGGACAAGGTACCGGGGAGCTGTTTTTT. This translates into CSSSPLLGQGTGELFF. The gene calls are TRBV7-9 and TRBJ2-2, with a weak D call TRBD1 (6 bases). This CDR3 comprises 16 residues. Germline V gene sequence: CDR1 SEHNR, CDR2 FQNEAQ (reference sequence). Full variable domain (rest looked up from reference TRBV7-9 and TRBJ2-2): DTGVSQNPRHKITKRGQNVTFRCDPISEHNRLYWYRQTLGQGPEFLTYFQNEAQLEKSRLLSDRFSAERPKGSFSTLEIQRTEQGDSAMYLCSSSPLLGQGTGELFFGEGSRLTVL.

The V gene is TRBV9, the J gene TRBJ2-2, with TRBD2 matching over 13 bases. This CDR3 region has 16 residues. The V and J ends lost 4 bases and 6 bases, in that order; junction bases with no gene match: 6. Germline V CDR1 and CDR2: SGDLS, YYNGEE. The CDR3 DNA reads TGTGCCAGCAGCTCTAGACTAGCGGGGGGTGCCGGGGAGCTGTTTTTT. Translation gives CASSSRLAGGAGELFF.

This rearrangement joins TRBV28 to TRBJ2-5; D may be TRBD2 (6 bases). The V and J ends lost 3 bases and 5 bases respectively, with 19 bases between them. Per the germline V gene, CDR1 is MDHEN and CDR2 is SYDVKM. This CDR3 is 16 amino acids long. CDR3 DNA: TGTGCCAGCAGTTTCATATCGGGCAGGGAGGTGGAGACCCAGTACTTC. Translation: CASSFISGREVETQYF. Full variable domain (rest looked up from reference TRBV28 and TRBJ2-5): DVKVTQSSRYLVKRTGEKVFLECVQDMDHENMFWYRQDPGLGLRLIYFSYDVKMKEKGDIPEGYSVSREKKERFSLILESASTNQTSMYLCASSFISGREVETQYFGPGTRLLVL.